This paragraph reports one TCR beta chain. The sample belongs to a study of control samples from healthy donors and cancer patients. The CDR3 spans 15 residues. V was trimmed by 1 base and J by 7 bases, leaving 14 bases between them. Germline CDR1 is SGHVS and CDR2 is FQNEAQ. Data came from immunoSEQ multiplex PCR; TCRdb stores just in-frame clones and leaves some out. The sample lists 150,000 or so clones; roughly 92% were seen once. Source material: blood. The chain recombines TRBV7-8 with TRBJ2-1; the D gene is possibly TRBD2 (5 bases). The TCR originated in a man aged 35 to 55 in good health. The DNA of the CDR3 is TGTGCCAGCAGCTTAGGGAGAAGCGGTCGGAATGAGCAGTTCTTC. This translates into CASSLGRSGRNEQFF.